The source of this TCR beta chain is a study of response to subunit inactivated influenza vaccine. General study findings and limits: The authors proposed limited new T cell recruitment per seasonal influenza vaccination.

Each CDR3 protein gets one entry after TCRdb re-called the RT-PCR reads with MiXCR. The top ten clones hold less than 9% of a sample with around 710,000 distinct CDR3 sequences, approximately 14% of them seen once. This clonotype has a count of ten or more. Its specificity is not known. This CDR3 is built from 15 residues. V shed 2 bases and J shed 4 bases, with 12 bases lying between them. CDR1 and CDR2 (germline): SGHAT, FQNNGV. This TCR derives from a man aged 45 to 65 who received an inactivated influenza vaccine. The sequenced sample was PBMCs from blood, obtained roughly 2 weeks before vaccination. The chain is built from TRBV11-2 and TRBJ2-1; D is tentatively TRBD1 or TRBD2 (6 bases each). In nucleotides, the CDR3 is TGTGCCAGCAGCTTAAAGGGGGGCACATACAATGAGCAGTTCTTC. It is translated as CASSLKGGTYNEQFF.